The 29 T cell receptor beta chains below all came from one sample that was sequenced in a study of cytomegalovirus exposure and HLA in healthy donors. 13 Jbeta primers and 60 Vbeta primers were used for the PCR. Some clones are missing from TCRdb's copy, which holds only in-frame ones; the method was immunoSEQ multiplex PCR. The sample carries about 140,000 clones, about three quarters recorded once. Sequencing was performed on PBMCs. These receptors all stem from a man aged 35-49 years in good health and CMV-seropositive.

The chain combines TRBV2 with TRBJ1-6; unclear D gene. Trimming shortened V by 6 bases and J by 7 bases, and 7 bases separated the two germline ends. Germline CDR1 is SNHLY and CDR2 is FYNNEI. The CDR3 spans 12 residues. CDR3 DNA: TGTGCCAGCAGGTCCCGGAATTCACCCCTCCACTTT. It codes for CASRSRNSPLHF.

The V call is TRBV18, the J call TRBJ1-3, with 7 bases matching TRBD1. The ends lost 5 bases at V and 0 bases at J; junction bases unmatched: 4. Per germline, CDR1 KGHSH and CDR2 LQKENI. The CDR3 consists of 15 residues. CDR3: CASSAGQPSGNTIYF. The CDR3 coding sequence is TGTGCCAGCTCAGCGGGACAGCCCTCTGGAAACACCATATATTTT. The entire variable domain, with the rest obtained from reference TRBV18 and TRBJ1-3, is as follows: NAGVMQNPRHLVRRRGQEARLRCSPMKGHSHVYWYRQLPEEGLKFMVYLQKENIIDESGMPKERFSAEFPKEGPSILRIQQVVRGDSAAYFCASSAGQPSGNTIYFGEGSWLTVV.

The rearrangement links TRBV27 to TRBJ2-7, with D hard to call. The V end lost 3 bases, the J end lost 3 bases, and 12 bases lay between the germline ends. Per the germline V gene, CDR1 is MNHEY and CDR2 is SMNVEV (reference sequence). CDR3 length: 14 amino acids. The CDR3 nucleotides read TGTGCCAGCAGTTTCCAGGCAACCAGCTACGAGCAGTACTTC. Its translation is CASSFQATSYEQYF.

The genes are TRBV5-1 and TRBJ2-7; D is possibly TRBD2 (5 bases). The CDR3 totals 14 residues. CDR1 is SGHRS and CDR2 is YFSETQ in the germline V gene. Trimming removed 2 bases at V and 5 bases at J, with 14 bases between. The CDR3 DNA follows: TGCGCCAGCAGCTTCGGGGATTTGTACAACGAGCAGTACTTC. It is translated as CASSFGDLYNEQYF.

The genes are TRBV28 and TRBJ2-1; 8 bases align to TRBD2. From germline, CDR1 is MDHEN and CDR2 SYDVKM. The CDR3 has 16 residues. The V and J ends lost 2 bases and 9 bases, in that order; junction bases with no gene match: 12. The CDR3 DNA follows: TGTGCCAGCAGTTTACGCCCCGGGCGGGGGGTGGTTGAGCAGTTCTTC. This encodes CASSLRPGRGVVEQFF.

The chain links TRBV7-9 to TRBJ2-7, with 10 bases identical to TRBD1. The germline V gene has CDR1 SEHNR and CDR2 FQNEAQ (reference sequence). The trim removed 3 bases at V and 3 bases at J, leaving 2 bases unmatched. The CDR3 extends over 14 amino acids. Written as DNA, the CDR3 is TGTGCCAGCAGCTTGACAGGGGGCGACTACGAGCAGTACTTC. Residues: CASSLTGGDYEQYF.

This clone was seen a few times. The chain combines TRBV15 with TRBJ2-7, with 10 bases that match TRBD1. Per germline, CDR1 LNHNV and CDR2 YYDKDF (reference sequence). CDR3 length: 14 amino acids. V lost 3 bases to trimming and J lost 7 bases; unmatched junction nucleotides: 6. This chain's CDR3 is CATSSRQGAREQYF. CDR3 sequence (DNA): TGTGCCACCAGCAGTCGACAGGGGGCTAGGGAGCAGTACTTC.

This chain links TRBV10-1 with TRBJ1-2; D not certain. The germline V gene has CDR1 WNHNN and CDR2 SYGVQD (reference sequence). V was shortened by 7 bases and J by 0 bases, with 12 bases between the two germline ends. The CDR3 consists of 14 residues. The CDR3 is CASTRVLANYGYTF. The DNA for the CDR3 is TGCGCCAGCACCCGGGTCTTAGCTAACTATGGCTACACCTTC.

The chain employs TRBV19 and TRBJ1-6; D unclear. The V and J ends lost 4 bases and 7 bases respectively, with 5 bases between them. The CDR3 loop spans 12 amino acids. CDR1 and CDR2 from the germline V gene are LNHDA and SQIVND (reference sequence). CDR3 sequence reads: CASSTLNSPLHF. The CDR3 DNA follows: TGTGCCAGTAGTACTCTGAATTCACCCCTCCACTTT.

The chain uses TRBV12-5 and TRBJ1-4; a weak D match, TRBD1 (6 bases). Germline values: CDR1 LGHNT, CDR2 FRNRAP. This CDR3 comprises 15 residues. Trimming pared 3 bases from V and 5 bases from J, leaving 13 bases between. CDR3 in DNA: TGTGCTAGTGGTTTCAGGGCAGGGGCAAATGAAAAACTGTTTTTT. Translation: CASGFRAGANEKLFF.

This CDR3 is CASSRDRGGYGYTF. The CDR3 DNA sequence: TGTGCCAGCAGTAGGGACAGGGGTGGCTATGGCTACACCTTC. This sequence joins TRBV6-5 and TRBJ1-2, with TRBD1 matching 10 bases. This CDR3 comprises 14 residues. V lost 5 bases, J lost 4 bases, and 4 bases stayed unmatched. Per the germline V gene, CDR1 is MNHEY and CDR2 is SVGAGI.

The genes are TRBV5-1 and TRBJ1-2; 7 positions match TRBD1. Germline V gives CDR1 SGHRS, CDR2 YFSETQ. V gave up 3 bases and J gave up 4 bases; unmatched junction bases: 6. The CDR3 is 14 amino acids. CDR3 DNA: TGCGCCAGCAGCTCCTCCGGGACAGCCTATGGCTACACCTTC. Its protein is CASSSSGTAYGYTF. Looking up the rest from reference TRBV5-1 and TRBJ1-2 gives the full variable domain: KAGVTQTPRYLIKTRGQQVTLSCSPISGHRSVSWYQQTPGQGLQFLFEYFSETQRNKGNFPGRFSGRQFSNSRSEMNVSTLELGDSALYLCASSSSGTAYGYTFGSGTRLTVV.

The rearrangement uses TRBV19 and TRBJ2-3, with 14 bases aligning to TRBD2. Unmatched junction bases numbered 7, after V lost 5 bases and J lost 6 bases. CDR1 and CDR2 from the germline V gene are LNHDA and SQIVND (reference sequence). This CDR3 region has 16 residues. CDR3 DNA sequence: TGTGCCAGTAGTTCCCCGGGACTAGCGGGAGAGGATACGCAGTATTTT. It specifies CASSSPGLAGEDTQYF.

The chain combines TRBV5-1 with TRBJ1-1; a weak D match, TRBD1 (6 bases). Germline lookup yields CDR1 SGHRS and CDR2 YFSETQ. Deletions cut 4 bases from V and 3 bases from J, with 7 bases between. The CDR3 totals 12 residues. This CDR3 is CASSRQDTEAFF. The CDR3 DNA sequence: TGCGCCAGCAGCCGACAGGACACTGAAGCTTTCTTT.

The V gene is TRBV10-3, the J gene TRBJ1-1, with D unclear. Germline V lookup: CDR1 ENHRY, CDR2 SYGVKD. Trimming left V 10 bases short and J 5 bases short, with 11 bases between. The CDR3 length is 11 residues. CDR3: CATAEKTEAFF. The CDR3 bases are TGTGCCACCGCCGAGAAGACTGAAGCTTTCTTT.

V is TRBV7-9 and J is TRBJ2-7; 8 bases map to TRBD1. Germline values: CDR1 SEHNR, CDR2 FQNEAQ (reference sequence). The CDR3 is made up of 15 amino acids. With 5 bases clipped from V and 2 bases from J, the junction kept 8 bases outside the gene matches. The CDR3 spells CASSLTGTGPYEQYF. As DNA, the CDR3 is TGTGCCAGCAGCCTGACCGGGACAGGCCCCTACGAGCAGTACTTC.

This chain links TRBV5-1 with TRBJ2-3; the D gene is possibly TRBD1 (6 bases). Trimming stripped 2 bases from V and 6 bases from J, with 7 bases between. Per the germline V gene, CDR1 is SGHRS and CDR2 is YFSETQ. The CDR3 runs to 12 residues. CDR3 sequence: CASSLRGDTQYF. For the CDR3, the DNA is TGCGCCAGCAGCTTAAGGGGGGATACGCAGTATTTT.

There are a few counts of this clone. CDR3 loop: CASSLGVSQPQHF. The CDR3 region has the DNA TGTGCCAGCAGCCTCGGGGTCTCTCAGCCCCAGCATTTT. This chain uses TRBV14 with TRBJ1-5; D not certain. The CDR3 extends over 13 amino acids. Germline V gene lookup returns CDR1 SGHDN and CDR2 FVKESK. Trimming removed 4 bases from V and 6 bases from J, with 10 bases in between.

CDR3 sequence reads: CASSLRHTQLSGANVLTF. The DNA for the CDR3 is TGTGCCAGCAGCTTACGACATACCCAACTCTCTGGGGCCAACGTCCTGACTTTC. The rearrangement links TRBV5-6 to TRBJ2-6; D unresolved. V dropped 2 bases and J dropped 0 bases, with 15 bases sitting between them. There are 18 residues in the CDR3. CDR1 and CDR2 from the germline V gene are SGHDT and YYEEEE. The variable domain in full, with the rest retrieved from reference TRBV5-6 and TRBJ2-6, is DAGVTQSPTHLIKTRGQQVTLRCSPKSGHDTVSWYQQALGQGPQFIFQYYEEEERQRGNFPDRFSGHQFPNYSSELNVNALLLGDSALYLCASSLRHTQLSGANVLTFGAGSRLTVL.

The CDR3 DNA sequence: TGTGCCAGCAGCCTGATCCCGACAGGGCCGGGAAACACCATATATTTT. Its protein product is CASSLIPTGPGNTIYF. The rearrangement uses TRBV7-2 and TRBJ1-3; 7 positions match TRBD1. The trim removed 5 bases at V and 4 bases at J, leaving 11 bases unmatched. CDR1 and CDR2 (germline): SGHTA, FQGNSA. The CDR3 runs 16 residues.

This clone was seen a single time. V and J are TRBV10-3 and TRBJ2-7; 9 bases fit TRBD1. CDR3 length equals 18 residues. From germline, CDR1 is ENHRY and CDR2 SYGVKD. After removal of 4 bases from V and 1 base from J, the junction contained 14 bases not matched to a gene. The CDR3 nucleotides read TGTGCCATCAGTGGGGTCTGGGACAGGGAGAAGGATTCCTACGAGCAGTACTTC. This encodes CAISGVWDREKDSYEQYF.

CDR3 loop: CASSLDPRRAGEQYF. The CDR3 region has the DNA TGTGCCAGCAGTCTAGACCCACGGAGGGCTGGGGAGCAGTACTTC. The genes are TRBV28 and TRBJ2-7, with D maybe TRBD2 (6 bases). V was trimmed by 5 bases and J by 7 bases, leaving 21 bases between them. Per germline, CDR1 MDHEN and CDR2 SYDVKM. The CDR3 spans 15 residues.

V is TRBV2 and J is TRBJ1-5, with 7 nucleotides matching TRBD1. J gave up 0 bases and V 8 bases, and 4 bases lay outside the gene matches. The CDR3 has 14 amino acids. Germline loops: CDR1 SNHLY, CDR2 FYNNEI. CDR3 sequence reads: CASQTGNSNQPQHF. The CDR3 region has the DNA TGTGCCAGCCAGACAGGGAATAGCAATCAGCCCCAGCATTTT.

This chain uses TRBV27 with TRBJ2-5, with a possible D match to TRBD1 (6 bases). V lost 6 bases and J 5 bases, leaving 13 bases between the germline ends. Germline V lookup: CDR1 MNHEY, CDR2 SMNVEV (reference sequence). This CDR3 comprises 13 residues. The CDR3 nucleotides read TGTGCCAGCAGCCACCGAGGGGGTGAGACCCAGTACTTC. Protein product: CASSHRGGETQYF.

V and J are TRBV5-1 and TRBJ1-5; possibly TRBD1 for D (6 bases). CDR3 length: 14 residues. V was shortened by 0 bases and J by 6 bases, with 10 bases between the two germline ends. The V gene's germline CDR1 is SGHRS and CDR2 YFSETQ. The CDR3 reads CASSLEGGIQPQHF. CDR3 coding DNA: TGCGCCAGCAGCTTGGAAGGGGGTATTCAGCCCCAGCATTTT.

The J gene is TRBJ2-3, the V gene TRBV5-4; the D gene is possibly TRBD2 (6 bases). The ends were cut back, 0 bases at V and 0 bases at J, with 8 bases in the middle. The CDR3 loop spans 15 amino acids. Germline V gives CDR1 SGHNT, CDR2 YYREEE (reference sequence). CDR3 sequence reads: CASSLERVSTDTQYF. As DNA, the CDR3 is TGTGCCAGCAGCTTGGAGCGGGTTAGCACAGATACGCAGTATTTT.

CDR3 sequence reads: CASSEVAGAYNEQFF. The DNA of the CDR3 is TGTGCCAGTAGTGAGGTAGCGGGCGCCTACAATGAGCAGTTCTTC. This chain connects TRBV19 to TRBJ2-1; TRBD2 matches at 7 bases. V dropped 5 bases and J dropped 2; count of bases not matched to a gene: 6. The CDR3 sequence is 15 residues long. Germline CDR1 LNHDA, CDR2 SQIVND (reference sequence). The full variable domain, in which reference TRBV19 and TRBJ2-1 provide the parts outside the CDR3, is DGGITQSPKYLFRKEGQNVTLSCEQNLNHDAMYWYRQDPGQGLRLIYYSQIVNDFQKGDIAEGYSVSREKKESFPLTVTSAQKNPTAFYLCASSEVAGAYNEQFFGPGTRLTVL.

The V call is TRBV19, the J call TRBJ2-5; no firm D call. The CDR3 runs 17 residues. V shed 5 bases and J shed 3 bases, with 22 bases lying between them. The germline CDR1 and CDR2 sequences are LNHDA and SQIVND (reference sequence). CDR3: CASSHWSIVRNKETQYF. The CDR3 nucleotides are TGTGCCAGTAGTCATTGGAGTATAGTCAGAAATAAAGAGACCCAGTACTTC.

This clone was observed a handful of times. V usage is TRBV27 and J usage is TRBJ1-2; weak D call: TRBD1 (5 bases). Germline CDR1 MNHEY, CDR2 SMNVEV (reference sequence). This CDR3 is 15 amino acids long. The ends were cut back, 6 bases at V and 4 bases at J, with 18 bases in the middle. CDR3 residues: CASSQGEGLGYGYTF. As DNA, the CDR3 is TGTGCCAGCAGCCAAGGGGAAGGGTTGGGCTATGGCTACACCTTC.